The T cell receptor (beta chain) described here comes from a study of shared clonotypes between healthy human individuals. Clones were sequenced by immunoSEQ multiplex PCR, and TCRdb holds only the in-frame ones, with some missing. The sample lists 2 million to 3 million clones; roughly 93% were seen once. Trimming stripped 3 bases from V and 4 bases from J, with 9 bases between. The germline CDR1 and CDR2 sequences are SGHAT and FQNNGV. This CDR3 contains 14 residues. The genes are TRBV11-2 and TRBJ2-2; D gene uncertain. The sequence was obtained from a man between 18 and 35 years old in good health. Some clones in this sample may be carry-over from other donors' samples. Sample: naive CD4+ T cells from PBMCs. The subset denotes: CD45RA+ positively selected. CDR3 sequence: CASSLDQFTGELFF. CDR3 nucleotides: TGTGCCAGCAGCTTGGATCAGTTCACCGGGGAGCTGTTTTTT.